These T cell receptor beta chains were read from a single sample in a study of cytomegalovirus exposure and HLA in healthy donors. This table comes from immunoSEQ multiplex PCR, and its TCRdb copy is limited to in-frame clones, with some not included. This specimen shows roughly 80,000 clones; the ten leading clones hold approximately 6%. Sequenced input: PBMCs. The receptors were sampled from a girl between 10 and 17 years old in good health and CMV-seropositive. Both conserved end residues are trimmed from each CDR3.

v_gene: TRBV10-3; j_gene: TRBJ1-1; CDR3aa: AISESQGKNTEAF
v_gene: TRBV6-1; j_gene: TRBJ2-1; CDR3aa: ASSELAGGRDEQF
v_gene: TRBV2; j_gene: TRBJ1-2; CDR3aa: ASSEDRGTNYGYT
v_gene: TRBV7-6; j_gene: TRBJ2-7; CDR3aa: ASSLTGAHEQY
v_gene: TRBV29-1; j_gene: TRBJ2-5; CDR3aa: SVEDLLETQY
v_gene: TRBV19; j_gene: TRBJ2-1; CDR3aa: ASSIDRLAGGPQF
v_gene: TRBV19; j_gene: TRBJ2-1; CDR3aa: ASTPSQVWNEQF
v_gene: TRBV5-6; j_gene: TRBJ1-3; CDR3aa: ASSFGSHSGNTIY
v_gene: TRBV2; j_gene: TRBJ2-4; CDR3aa: ASSDDSGGAFTAKNIQY
v_gene: TRBV6-5; j_gene: TRBJ1-5; CDR3aa: ASSYSNQGNQPQH
v_gene: TRBV4-3; j_gene: TRBJ2-5; CDR3aa: ASSQFLAKQETQY
v_gene: TRBV7-7; j_gene: TRBJ2-5; CDR3aa: ASSLGYQETQY